This T cell receptor beta chain was identified in a study of blood T cell repertoires in COVID-19. About the research overall: Acute and convalescent COVID-19 samples came from the United States, Italy and Spain. Nucleic acid was either cDNA or gDNA, and it came from T cells, B-cell-depleted T cells, or PBMCs.

Enrolment of Seattle patients took place during active infection, and they were followed longitudinally. In the source study's methods: It was from reference gene primer amplification that nucleated cell counts were estimated. Sequencing was performed with immunoSEQ multiplex PCR; in TCRdb, only in-frame clones are kept and a portion is missing. The V and J calls and clone size were taken over from that table, and D and trimming were inferred from the DNA. The sample consists of under 200,000 clones, about 88% of them appearing once. The CDR3 covers 13 residues. Trimming took off 2 bases at V and 2 bases at J, with 7 bases between the two ends.

The V gene is TRBV12-3 or TRBV12-4, the J gene TRBJ2-7, with D unclear. Sequencing was carried out using peripheral blood. This clonotype originated in a man in his fifties or sixties with COVID-19, enrolled during active disease. The CDR3 here is CASSLNRPYEQYF. CDR3 DNA sequence: TGTGCCAGCAGTTTAAACAGACCCTACGAGCAGTACTTC.